Listed below are T cell receptor beta chains from one sample, sequenced in a study of T cell responses to AZD1222 COVID-19 vaccine. Measured with immunoSEQ multiplex PCR; TCRdb has only the in-frame clones, and not every one. Here the sample spans some 100,000 clones, around 84% being singletons. Source: peripheral blood, taken 28 days after the second AZD1222 dose. All receptors derive from an adult who received the AZD1222 COVID-19 vaccine. Both conserved end residues are part of each CDR3. Fields, in order: J gene, D gene, clone size, V gene, CDR3 DNA, CDR3 protein. D genes are given only for firm matches. Rows give clone size only sometimes, using once, few, many, or a class for an expanded clone.

j_gene: TRBJ2-1
d_gene: TRBD2
abundance: .
v_gene: TRBV7-2
CDR3nt: TGTGCCAGCAGCAGGACTAGCGGACACAATGAGCAGTTCTTC
CDR3aa: CASSRTSGHNEQFF

j_gene: TRBJ1-1
d_gene: .
abundance: once
v_gene: TRBV29-1
CDR3nt: TGCAGCGTTGTAAATCTCAACACTGAAGCTTTCTTT
CDR3aa: CSVVNLNTEAFF

j_gene: TRBJ1-4
d_gene: .
abundance: once
v_gene: TRBV4-3
CDR3nt: TGCGCCAGCAGCCAAGATAGGGCAGGGTATGAAAAACTGTTTTTT
CDR3aa: CASSQDRAGYEKLFF

j_gene: TRBJ2-1
d_gene: .
abundance: .
v_gene: TRBV6-5
CDR3nt: TGTGCCAGCAGAACTACCGGGCTGAGCCGCATTGAGGAGTTCTTC
CDR3aa: CASRTTGLSRIEEFF

j_gene: TRBJ2-1
d_gene: TRBD2
abundance: once
v_gene: TRBV19
CDR3nt: TGTGCCAGTAGTATGCCTAGCGGGAGCTCCTACAATGAGCAGTTCTTC
CDR3aa: CASSMPSGSSYNEQFF

j_gene: TRBJ2-3
d_gene: TRBD1
abundance: .
v_gene: TRBV10-3
CDR3nt: TGTGCCATCAAGGACAGGGAAACAAGCACGGATACGCAGTATTTT
CDR3aa: CAIKDRETSTDTQYF

j_gene: TRBJ2-3
d_gene: TRBD2
abundance: .
v_gene: TRBV25-1
CDR3nt: TGTGCCAGCAGTGACCTTAGCGGGGGGGACACAGATACGCAGTATTTT
CDR3aa: CASSDLSGGDTDTQYF

j_gene: TRBJ2-1
d_gene: .
abundance: .
v_gene: TRBV7-6
CDR3nt: TGTGCCAGCAGCTTACAAGGGTATGAGCAGTTCTTC
CDR3aa: CASSLQGYEQFF

j_gene: TRBJ1-6
d_gene: .
abundance: once
v_gene: TRBV11-2
CDR3nt: TGTGCCAGCAGCTTCGGTCCAGGGTATAATTCACCCCTCCACTTT
CDR3aa: CASSFGPGYNSPLHF

j_gene: TRBJ2-2
d_gene: .
abundance: .
v_gene: TRBV7-7
CDR3nt: TGTGCCAGCAGCCCCGGGACACGGGTGTGGACCGGGGAGCTGTTTTTT
CDR3aa: CASSPGTRVWTGELFF

j_gene: TRBJ2-5
d_gene: TRBD1
abundance: .
v_gene: TRBV5-1
CDR3nt: TGCGCCAGCAGCTTGGGGACAGGGGGAGAGACCCAGTACTTC
CDR3aa: CASSLGTGGETQYF

j_gene: TRBJ2-5
d_gene: .
abundance: once
v_gene: TRBV24-1
CDR3nt: TGTGCCACCAGTGATTCCTACAGGGAGACCCAGTACTTC
CDR3aa: CATSDSYRETQYF

j_gene: TRBJ1-2
d_gene: .
abundance: .
v_gene: TRBV5-1
CDR3nt: TGCGCCAGCAGCTTTGAAGGGAATGGCTACACCTTC
CDR3aa: CASSFEGNGYTF

j_gene: TRBJ2-7
d_gene: .
abundance: .
v_gene: TRBV7-9
CDR3nt: TGTGCCAGCAGCACACGGGCCCCTCCCTACGAGCAGTACTTC
CDR3aa: CASSTRAPPYEQYF

j_gene: TRBJ1-4
d_gene: .
abundance: .
v_gene: TRBV5-1
CDR3nt: TGCGCCAGCAGCTTTCGAGGGAGTTCTAGTGAAAAACTGTTTTTT
CDR3aa: CASSFRGSSSEKLFF

j_gene: TRBJ1-5
d_gene: .
abundance: .
v_gene: TRBV5-5
CDR3nt: TGTGCCAGCAGCTCCTCGGACCAGAAGGGTAATCAGCCCCAGCATTTT
CDR3aa: CASSSSDQKGNQPQHF

j_gene: TRBJ1-3
d_gene: .
abundance: few
v_gene: TRBV5-6
CDR3nt: TGTGCCAGCAGCTTGAGTTTCAGCTTTCTTGGAAACACCATATATTTT
CDR3aa: CASSLSFSFLGNTIYF

j_gene: TRBJ1-1
d_gene: TRBD1
abundance: .
v_gene: TRBV7-3
CDR3nt: TGTGCCAGCAGCCCGGACAGGGCCACTGAAGCTTTCTTT
CDR3aa: CASSPDRATEAFF

j_gene: TRBJ1-4
d_gene: .
abundance: few
v_gene: TRBV7-9
CDR3nt: TGTGCCAGCAGCTTAGTCGGCCAGAATGAAAAACTGTTTTTT
CDR3aa: CASSLVGQNEKLFF

j_gene: TRBJ2-3
d_gene: .
abundance: .
v_gene: TRBV9
CDR3nt: TGTGCCAGCGGCGGGGGCGGGGCAGATACGCAGTATTTT
CDR3aa: CASGGGGADTQYF

j_gene: TRBJ2-7
d_gene: .
abundance: .
v_gene: TRBV10-3
CDR3nt: TGTGCCACCGGGGAGAGGTACTCCTACGAGCAGTACTTC
CDR3aa: CATGERYSYEQYF

j_gene: TRBJ1-4
d_gene: TRBD1
abundance: .
v_gene: TRBV7-6
CDR3nt: TGTGCCAGCAGCTTACGAACAGGGGGAACTAATGAAAAACTGTTTTTT
CDR3aa: CASSLRTGGTNEKLFF